The 3 T cell receptor beta chains listed next were all sequenced from one sample in a study of T cells in Graves' hyperthyroidism and ophthalmopathy. The TCR beta CDR3 regions underwent amplification using RNA transcripts as the source. First-round RT-PCR targeting the TCR CDR3 was performed with the HTBI primer set. TCRdb re-called the multiplex PCR reads with MiXCR, one entry per CDR3 protein. The data show roughly 45,000 distinct CDR3 sequences, roughly 50% seen once. Sequencing was carried out using peripheral blood or thyroid tissue (not recorded which). The receptors were gathered from a woman between 50 and 59 years old with Graves' hyperthyroidism.

The chain uses TRBV20-1 and TRBJ2-7; TRBD1 matches 8 bases. The germline V gene encodes CDR1 DFQATT and CDR2 SNEGSKA (reference sequence). The CDR3 covers 15 residues. With 6 bases clipped from V and 1 base from J, the junction kept 11 bases outside the gene matches. The CDR3 sequence is CSAQKDRVRSYEQYF. The CDR3 bases are TGCAGTGCCCAGAAGGACAGGGTACGATCCTACGAGCAGTACTTC.

The rearrangement links TRBV10-3 to TRBJ2-7; no clear D. Germline CDR1 is ENHRY and CDR2 is SYGVKD. This CDR3 is 13 amino acids long. The V and J ends lost 4 bases and 1 base respectively, with 8 bases between them. The CDR3 spells CAISGDGSYEQYF. CDR3 DNA sequence: TGTGCCATCAGTGGAGACGGGTCCTACGAGCAGTACTTC.

Note on this clonotype: At one of its ends the junction is not consistent with the germline gene, which may arise from a read error. The rearrangement joins TRBV19 to TRBJ2-2; possible D gene TRBD1, 6 bases. The CDR3 is 15 amino acids. CDR1 and CDR2 (germline): LNHDA, SQIVND (reference sequence). The CDR3 nucleotides are TGTGCCAGTAGGCGAGGGACAACGAACACCGGGAAGCTGGTTTTT. It is translated as CASRRGTTNTGKLVF.